This T cell receptor beta chain is from a study of shared clonotypes between healthy human individuals. Study results and caveats: Compared with clonotypes that all four donors shared, non-shared clonotypes had lower generation probabilities.

This clone was picked up one time. What it recognizes is unknown. Germline CDR1 and CDR2: SGHVS and FNYEAQ. V shed 0 bases and J 4 bases; nucleotides not matched to a gene: 4. The CDR3 contains 15 residues. Original analysis: Sequence data from immunoSEQ were junction-only and lacked quality scores; consequently, filtering differed. Libraries were prepared by immunoSEQ multiplex PCR; TCRdb keeps only in-frame clonotypes and omits some of them. Clone size and V and J calls were adopted from that table, with D and trimming inferred from the DNA. The sample carries about 1.5 million clones, around 97% recorded once. Into CD45RA+ naive and CD45RA-negative memory subsets, the CD4+ cells were split.

Input material: naive CD4+ T cells sorted from blood. The subset denotes: CD45RA+ positively selected. The V call is TRBV7-6, the J call TRBJ2-5; 8 nucleotides line up with TRBD1. This receptor was obtained from a man aged 30 to 45 in good health. CDR3 in amino acids: CASSLAWTGLETQYF. In nucleotides, the CDR3 is TGTGCCAGCAGCTTAGCGTGGACAGGGTTAGAGACCCAGTACTTC.